The 32 T cell receptor beta chains listed next were all sequenced from one sample in a study of shared clonotypes between healthy human individuals. Assay used: immunoSEQ multiplex PCR; TCRdb lists only in-frame clones, some missing. The repertoire holds over a million clones, with under 80% as singletons. The specimen sequenced was memory CD4+ T cells sorted from blood. Specified subset: CD45RA-negative fraction. Source of these receptors: a man aged 18 to 30 in good health.

The rearrangement joins TRBV19 to TRBJ2-2; perhaps TRBD1 as D (5 bases). Germline-derived CDR1 and CDR2 are LNHDA and SQIVND (reference sequence). The CDR3 totals 17 residues. The germline V and J ends were trimmed by 2 bases and 1 base, with 14 bases remaining between them. CDR3 DNA: TGTGCCAGTAGTATAAGGGGATTTATAAGGAACACCGGGGAGCTGTTTTTT. Translated, it gives CASSIRGFIRNTGELFF.

This clone was recorded once. With a much larger clone just one base away, this may be a read error. The same CDR3 also results from other DNA sequences found in this sample. The V gene is TRBV7-9, the J gene TRBJ1-1; D is uncertain. The CDR3 totals 15 residues. Germline CDR1 and CDR2: SEHNR and FQNEAQ (reference sequence). The CDR3 nucleotides are TGTGCCAGCAGCTTAAGAGCTACTATGAACACTGAGGCTTTCTTT. Amino acids: CASSLRATMNTEAFF.

Of note for this clone: The sample holds other DNA sequences that translate to the same CDR3. This chain uses TRBV25-1 with TRBJ1-1; possible D gene TRBD1, 5 bases. CDR3 length equals 14 residues. Trimming took 4 bases from V and 0 from J, leaving 9 bases between them. Germline loops: CDR1 MGHDK, CDR2 SYGVNS. The CDR3 is CASSGGILNTEAFF. The CDR3, as DNA: TGTGCCAGCAGTGGGGGGATCTTGAACACTGAAGCTTTCTTT. The whole variable domain, filled in from reference TRBV25-1 and TRBJ1-1, reads EADIYQTPRYLVIGTGKKITLECSQTMGHDKMYWYQQDPGMELHLIHYSYGVNSTEKGDLSSESTVSRIRTEHFPLTLESARPSHTSQYLCASSGGILNTEAFFGQGTRLTVV.

In its sample, this clone was seen once. The chain employs TRBV7-3 and TRBJ2-2; 9 positions agree with TRBD1. Germline assignment: CDR1 SGHTA and CDR2 FQGTGA. The CDR3 has 16 residues. V was clipped by 4 bases and J by 6 bases; unmatched bases: 9. CDR3 residues: CASSSEDRGFPGELFF. For the CDR3, the DNA is TGTGCCAGCAGCTCCGAGGACAGGGGATTCCCCGGGGAGCTGTTTTTT.

CDR3 protein: CASRDRGGLGTDTQYF. CDR3 DNA: TGTGCCAGTAGGGACAGGGGTGGTTTGGGCACAGATACGCAGTATTTT. The V call is TRBV19, the J call TRBJ2-3, with TRBD1 matching over 9 bases. This CDR3 comprises 16 residues. Trimming at V came to 6 bases and at J to 1 base, leaving 8 bases not matched to a gene. The V gene's germline CDR1 is LNHDA and CDR2 SQIVND (reference sequence).

There are a few counts of this clone. Other DNA sequences in this specimen translate into the identical CDR3. The rearrangement joins TRBV5-1 to TRBJ1-6; 10 nucleotides agree with TRBD1. The CDR3 is 14 amino acids. From germline, CDR1 is SGHRS and CDR2 YFSETQ. J was trimmed by 7 bases and V by 4 bases; bases with no gene match: 2. CDR3 bases: TGCGCCAGCAGCCTGACAGGGGGCAATTCACCCCTCCACTTT. Residues: CASSLTGGNSPLHF.

The chain uses TRBV28 and TRBJ1-3; D perhaps matches TRBD1 (5 bases). Trimming removed 7 bases at V and 0 bases at J, with 19 bases between. From germline, CDR1 is MDHEN and CDR2 SYDVKM. CDR3 length equals 17 residues. The CDR3: CASKMRTGDHSGNTIYF. The CDR3 DNA sequence: TGTGCCAGCAAAATGCGTACAGGCGATCACTCTGGAAACACCATATATTTT.

The rearrangement joins TRBV30 to TRBJ2-5; D unresolved. The CDR3 consists of 14 residues. Germline V gene data show CDR1 as GTSNPN and CDR2 as SVGIG (reference sequence). Deletions cut 0 bases from V and 0 bases from J, with 8 bases between. The CDR3 coding sequence is TGTGCCTGGAGTGTTTGGGCAAACCAAGAGACCCAGTACTTC. Translation gives CAWSVWANQETQYF. Drawing the rest from reference TRBV30 and TRBJ2-5, the complete variable domain is SQTIHQWPATLVQPVGSPLSLECTVEGTSNPNLYWYRQAAGRGLQLLFYSVGIGQISSEVPQNLSASRPQDRQFILSSKKLLLSDSGFYLCAWSVWANQETQYFGPGTRLLVL.

V is TRBV9 and J is TRBJ1-2; 8 bases are shared with TRBD1. CDR1 SGDLS and CDR2 YYNGEE come from the germline V gene. The CDR3 consists of 17 residues. Trimming cost V 3 bases and J 0 bases; bases outside gene matches: 10. As DNA, the CDR3 is TGTGCCAGCAGCGGCAGCCAGCAGGGGGCCCCTAACTATGGCTACACCTTC. Translated, it gives CASSGSQQGAPNYGYTF.

The J gene is TRBJ2-7, the V gene TRBV19; 8 bases agree with TRBD2. V gave up 3 bases and J gave up 1 base; unmatched junction bases: 5. Germline CDR1 and CDR2: LNHDA and SQIVND (reference sequence). The length of the CDR3 is 15 residues. The chain's CDR3 is CASSISGDASYEQYF. CDR3 in DNA: TGTGCCAGTAGTATTAGCGGGGATGCTTCCTACGAGCAGTACTTC.

This clone was detected many times. The chain couples TRBV28 to TRBJ2-3, with D uncertain. Germline assignment: CDR1 MDHEN and CDR2 SYDVKM. V was shortened by 4 bases and J by 4 bases, with 15 bases between the two germline ends. CDR3 length: 15 residues. CDR3 sequence (DNA): TGTGCCAGCAGTTCCCCCCCCGAGCTCGCAGATACGCAGTATTTT. Translating it yields CASSSPPELADTQYF.

This clone was seen only a few times. V gene TRBV7-2 combines with J gene TRBJ2-2, with D uncertain. The germline V and J ends were trimmed by 0 bases and 5 bases, with 7 bases remaining between them. This CDR3 is 14 amino acids long. CDR1 and CDR2 from the germline V gene are SGHTA and FQGNSA. The CDR3 region has the DNA TGTGCCAGCAGCTTAGCCCGGGCGACCGGGGAGCTGTTTTTT. Its translation: CASSLARATGELFF. Combining the CDR3 with reference TRBV7-2 and TRBJ2-2 gives the whole variable domain GAGVSQSPSNKVTEKGKDVELRCDPISGHTALYWYRQSLGQGLEFLIYFQGNSAPDKSGLPSDRFSAERTGGSVSTLTIQRTQQEDSAVYLCASSLARATGELFFGEGSRLTVL.

The rearrangement uses TRBV19 and TRBJ1-4, with D possibly matching TRBD1 (5 bases). Germline V CDR1 and CDR2: LNHDA, SQIVND (reference sequence). V was cut by 7 bases and J by 8 bases, with 20 bases left in between. The CDR3 consists of 15 residues. The CDR3 DNA reads TGTGCCAGTAAAGGTGGGGCGAGGCCCCAAGAAAAACTGTTTTTT. Amino acids: CASKGGARPQEKLFF.

The chain has TRBV30 and TRBJ2-4, with D possibly matching TRBD2 (6 bases). CDR1 is GTSNPN and CDR2 is SVGIG in the germline V gene (reference sequence). Between the trimmed V and J ends, which lost 1 base and 2 bases, there was a span of 15 bases. CDR3 length: 16 amino acids. The CDR3 loop is CAWSAWKGLPKNIQYF. Here the CDR3 DNA reads TGTGCCTGGAGTGCCTGGAAGGGACTGCCCAAAAACATTCAGTACTTC.

The chain is built from TRBV7-2 and TRBJ2-5, with TRBD1 matching over 7 bases. Looked up from germline, CDR1 is SGHTA and CDR2 is FQGNSA. With 5 bases clipped from V and 5 bases from J, the junction kept 8 bases outside the gene matches. The CDR3 is 14 residues long. The CDR3 is CASSKQGPAETQYF. DNA of the CDR3: TGTGCCAGCAGCAAACAGGGGCCCGCCGAGACCCAGTACTTC.

Worth noting for this clone: The sample holds other DNA sequences that translate to the same CDR3. This rearrangement joins TRBV6-5 to TRBJ1-3, with 7 bases identical to TRBD1. Germline CDR1 is MNHEY and CDR2 is SVGAGI. Trimming cost V 6 bases and J 1 base; bases outside gene matches: 3. The CDR3 covers 14 residues. The CDR3 is CASRSGGSGNTIYF. For the CDR3, the DNA is TGTGCCAGCAGATCAGGGGGATCTGGAAACACCATATATTTT.

This rearrangement joins TRBV10-3 to TRBJ2-3; 7 bases fit TRBD1. CDR1 is ENHRY, CDR2 SYGVKD, per germline. Trimming at V came to 5 bases and at J to 0 bases, leaving 5 bases not matched to a gene. The CDR3 consists of 15 residues. The CDR3 is CAISWDSSSTDTQYF. The CDR3 coding sequence is TGTGCCATCAGTTGGGACAGTTCTAGCACAGATACGCAGTATTTT.

The rearrangement joins TRBV11-2 to TRBJ2-2; no clear D. V was cut by 3 bases and J by 3 bases, with 11 bases left in between. The CDR3 has 15 residues. Per germline, CDR1 SGHAT and CDR2 FQNNGV. CDR3 DNA: TGTGCCAGCAGCTTCGGTAGTAAGGACACCGGGGAGCTGTTTTTT. Translated: CASSFGSKDTGELFF.

The CDR3 nucleotides read TGTGCCAGCAGCTCTCAGGGGGCCGATAATTCACCCCTCCACTTT. It translates to CASSSQGADNSPLHF. The chain recombines TRBV5-5 with TRBJ1-6; 8 nucleotides align to TRBD1. There are 15 residues in the CDR3. Trimming cost V 3 bases and J 5 bases; bases outside gene matches: 4. Germline V gives CDR1 SGHKS, CDR2 YYEKEE (reference sequence). The entire variable domain, with the rest obtained from reference TRBV5-5 and TRBJ1-6, is as follows: DAGVTQSPTHLIKTRGQQVTLRCSPISGHKSVSWYQQVLGQGPQFIFQYYEKEERGRGNFPDRFSARQFPNYSSELNVNALLLGDSALYLCASSSQGADNSPLHFGNGTRLTVT.

This clone was recorded once. This sequence joins TRBV6-1 and TRBJ2-1; 9 bases agree with TRBD1. This CDR3 contains 14 residues. CDR1 is MNHNS and CDR2 is SASEGT in the germline V gene. V shed 4 bases and J 6 bases; nucleotides not matched to a gene: 4. The CDR3 nucleotides read TGTGCCAGCAGTGCGACAGGGGGGCCCAATGAGCAGTTCTTC. It specifies CASSATGGPNEQFF.

The gene calls are TRBV6-5 and TRBJ2-5; the D is unclear. This CDR3 is 16 amino acids long. The V end was cut by 2 bases, the J end by 1 base, with 14 bases between. Germline V gene lookup returns CDR1 MNHEY and CDR2 SVGAGI. This CDR3 is CASSYGLGGSQETQYF. The CDR3 bases are TGTGCCAGCAGTTACGGGTTGGGTGGATCCCAAGAGACCCAGTACTTC.

The CDR3 here is CASSLRSQGRNEKLFF. CDR3 nucleotides: TGTGCCAGCAGCTTAAGGTCCCAGGGGAGGAATGAAAAACTGTTTTTT. The J gene is TRBJ1-4, the V gene TRBV7-9, with D tentatively TRBD1 (6 bases). The germline CDR1 and CDR2 sequences are SEHNR and FQNEAQ (reference sequence). The V and J ends lost 2 bases and 5 bases respectively, with 15 bases between them. The CDR3 loop spans 16 amino acids.

This chain connects TRBV5-1 to TRBJ2-5; TRBD1 is a possible D gene (6 bases). The DNA end is a closer match to TRBJ2-7, so the J assignment may be wrong. Germline CDR1 SGHRS, CDR2 YFSETQ. This CDR3 comprises 15 residues. The CDR3 here is CASSSAQGSSYEQYF. CDR3 nucleotide sequence: TGCGCCAGCAGCTCGGCCCAGGGGAGTAGCTACGAGCAGTACTTC.

The V call is TRBV2, the J call TRBJ2-3, with 7 bases matching TRBD2. The CDR3 consists of 15 residues. Germline V gene data show CDR1 as SNHLY and CDR2 as FYNNEI. Trimming took 7 bases from V and 3 from J; bases not matched to a gene: 10. CDR3 loop: CASTEGGRTTDTQYF. The CDR3 DNA sequence: TGTGCCAGCACCGAGGGAGGGAGAACGACAGATACGCAGTATTTT.

For the CDR3, the DNA is TGTGCCAGCAGCCAAGATGAGGAGGGGTCCTATGGCTACACCTTC. Its protein is CASSQDEEGSYGYTF. The chain employs TRBV4-2 and TRBJ1-2; maybe TRBD1 (5 bases). Between the trimmed V and J ends, which lost 0 bases and 4 bases, there was a span of 12 bases. The CDR3 totals 15 residues. CDR1 and CDR2 (germline): LGHNA, YNFKEQ.

In the case of this clone: In the same sample, other DNA sequences code for this CDR3. J is TRBJ1-1 and V is TRBV18, with D possibly being TRBD1 (5 bases). Trimming pared 2 bases from V and 3 bases from J, leaving 10 bases between. This CDR3 is 14 amino acids long. Germline loops: CDR1 KGHSH, CDR2 LQKENI. The DNA of the CDR3 is TGTGCCAGCTCACCAGGGACCGGAGACACTGAAGCTTTCTTT. Encoded protein: CASSPGTGDTEAFF.

The genes are TRBV4-1 and TRBJ2-3, with D possibly called TRBD1 or TRBD2 (5 bases each). Deletions cut 1 base from V and 4 bases from J, with 9 bases between. Germline assignment: CDR1 MGHRA and CDR2 YSYEKL. The CDR3 totals 14 residues. For the CDR3, the DNA is TGCGCCAGCAGCCAAGGGGGGTACGCAGATACGCAGTATTTT. It encodes CASSQGGYADTQYF.

V gene TRBV2 combines with J gene TRBJ2-1, with 9 bases fitting TRBD2. There are 13 residues in the CDR3. V gave up 3 bases and J gave up 9 bases; unmatched junction bases: 3. Germline V gene sequence: CDR1 SNHLY, CDR2 FYNNEI. The CDR3 nucleotides read TGTGCCAGCAGTGAGCGGGGGGGCCTTGAGCAGTTCTTC. Translated, it gives CASSERGGLEQFF. The full variable domain, completed using reference TRBV2 and TRBJ2-1, is EPEVTQTPSHQVTQMGQEVILRCVPISNHLYFYWYRQILGQKVEFLVSFYNNEISEKSEIFDDQFSVERPDGSNFTLKIRSTKLEDSAMYFCASSERGGLEQFFGPGTRLTVL.

This chain uses TRBV4-1 with TRBJ2-7, with D tentatively TRBD2 (5 bases). The V gene's germline CDR1 is MGHRA and CDR2 YSYEKL. Trimming shortened V by 6 bases and J by 5 bases, and 20 bases separated the two germline ends. The CDR3 has 15 amino acids. The CDR3 sequence is CASRPGMGPTDEQYF. The CDR3, as DNA: TGCGCCAGCAGACCCGGGATGGGCCCCACGGACGAGCAGTACTTC.

This clone was detected a few times. This sample also contains other DNA sequences that code for the same CDR3. The chain's CDR3 is CASSAPSGTVNMNTEAFF. The CDR3 region has the DNA TGTGCCAGCAGTGCCCCCTCCGGGACAGTCAATATGAACACTGAAGCTTTCTTT. This chain links TRBV6-1 with TRBJ1-1; 7 nucleotides line up with TRBD1. Per the germline V gene, CDR1 is MNHNS and CDR2 is SASEGT. The CDR3 sequence is 18 residues long. V shed 4 bases and J 0 bases; nucleotides not matched to a gene: 14.

The V and J genes are TRBV2 and TRBJ1-6; D not certain. This CDR3 spans 13 amino acids. CDR1 and CDR2 (germline): SNHLY, FYNNEI. The ends were cut back, 4 bases at V and 5 bases at J, with 6 bases in the middle. CDR3 residues: CASSAADNSPLHF. DNA for the CDR3: TGTGCCAGCAGTGCAGCAGATAATTCACCCCTCCACTTT.

The rearrangement joins TRBV20-1 to TRBJ1-2, with D possibly matching TRBD1 (5 bases). The CDR3 consists of 11 residues. Germline CDR1 and CDR2: DFQATT and SNEGSKA (reference sequence). In nucleotides, the CDR3 is TGCATTACCAAAGGGGTTTATGGCTACACCTTC. This sequence encodes CITKGVYGYTF.